Listed here are 25 T cell receptor beta chains from one sample, sequenced in a study of blood T cells in healthy people across ages. Primers used in a second PCR of about 6 to 12 cycles were a sample-barcoded 5' primer and a J-beta primer mix. TCRdb reprocessed the 5' RACE reads via MiXCR and lists one record per CDR3 protein. The sample lists approximately 730,000 distinct CDR3 sequences, approximately 39% occurring once. The sequencing sample was made of blood. These receptors came from a woman in her sixties or seventies in good health.

To note about this clonotype: A junction boundary mismatches the germline segment, possibly from a read error. V and J are TRBV5-1 and TRBJ2-1, with 10 bases matching TRBD1. Germline V CDR1 and CDR2: SGHRS, YFSETQ. CDR3 length: 14 amino acids. For the CDR3, the DNA is TGTGCCAGCAGCTTGGGACAGGGGAGGAATGAGCAGTTCTTC. The encoded protein is CASSLGQGRNEQFF.

Only a few counts were recorded for this clonotype. The chain couples TRBV6-1 to TRBJ1-1; no reliable D call. V lost 8 bases and J lost 1, with 20 bases in between. The CDR3 length is 16 residues. Germline loops: CDR1 MNHNS, CDR2 SASEGT. This CDR3 reads CASETHRIVRNTEAFF. The CDR3 coding sequence is TGTGCCAGCGAGACCCATCGGATCGTCCGGAACACTGAAGCTTTCTTT.

This clonotype was seen just once. This sequence joins TRBV20-1 and TRBJ2-3; TRBD2 matches at 13 bases. V lost 3 bases, J lost 9 bases, and 6 bases stayed unmatched. The CDR3 spans 14 residues. Looked up from germline, CDR1 is DFQATT and CDR2 is SNEGSKA (reference sequence). CDR3 sequence reads: CSASPGLAGSTQYF. CDR3 DNA: TGCAGTGCTAGTCCGGGACTAGCGGGGTCGACGCAGTATTTT.

The chain uses TRBV12-3 or TRBV12-4 and TRBJ2-5; perhaps TRBD1 as D (6 bases). This CDR3 has 14 residues. Trimming left V 3 bases short and J 11 bases short, with 19 bases between. The DNA of the CDR3 is TGTGCCAGCAGTTTCGAACAGGGCCACAATGAGCAGTACTTC. This encodes CASSFEQGHNEQYF.

In its sample, this clonotype was seen once. The junction and the germline gene differ at one end; a read error may be behind it. The chain has TRBV7-9 and TRBJ2-5; TRBD1 matches at 7 bases. Germline CDR1 is SEHNR and CDR2 is FQNEAQ (reference sequence). The CDR3 runs to 15 residues. CDR3 sequence reads: CASSHRDRTQETRYF. The CDR3 DNA reads as TGTGCCAGCAGCCACCGGGACAGAACCCAAGAGACCCGGTACTTC.

In its sample, this clonotype was seen many times. The chain is built from TRBV27 and TRBJ2-1, with 9 bases fitting TRBD1. Germline values: CDR1 MNHEY, CDR2 SMNVEV (reference sequence). There are 14 residues in the CDR3. V shed 6 bases and J 9 bases; nucleotides not matched to a gene: 9. The CDR3 here is CASRLGQGGGEQFF. The CDR3 DNA follows: TGTGCCAGCAGGTTGGGACAGGGCGGTGGTGAGCAGTTCTTC.

For this clonotype: A much larger clone differs from this one at a single base, so this may be a read error. The genes are TRBV12-3 or TRBV12-4 and TRBJ2-1; 8 positions match TRBD2. The CDR3 has 15 residues. V gave up 8 bases and J gave up 4 bases; unmatched junction bases: 10. CDR3 DNA sequence: TGTGCCAGCGGCGCCTCTAGCGGGTATTACAATGAGCAGTTCTTC. It is translated as CASGASSGYYNEQFF.

The chain recombines TRBV19 with TRBJ2-7; tentative D call: TRBD2 (5 bases). This CDR3 is built from 14 residues. Trimming stripped 3 bases from V and 4 bases from J, with 13 bases between. The germline CDR1 and CDR2 sequences are LNHDA and SQIVND (reference sequence). The CDR3 reads CASSMSGFFYEQYF. The CDR3 bases are TGTGCCAGTAGTATGAGCGGTTTCTTTTACGAGCAGTACTTC.

In DNA, the CDR3 is TGCGCCAGTCAGCGCTCACATCAAGAGACCCAGTACTTC. Translation: CASQRSHQETQYF. The V call is TRBV5-1, the J call TRBJ2-5; D not resolved. Germline values: CDR1 SGHRS, CDR2 YFSETQ. The CDR3 runs 13 residues. Trimming took 8 bases from V and 2 from J, leaving 13 bases between them.

This clonotype occurred a few times. The chain joins TRBV28 to TRBJ2-7, with D uncertain. In germline, CDR1 is MDHEN, CDR2 SYDVKM. With 2 bases removed from V and 8 bases from J, the gap between germline ends came to 10 bases. This CDR3 comprises 12 residues. This CDR3 reads CASSLPLQQQYF. CDR3 sequence (DNA): TGTGCCAGCAGTTTACCGTTACAGCAGCAGTACTTC.

A few counts support this clonotype. The J gene is TRBJ2-5, the V gene TRBV6-5, with TRBD2 identical over 10 bases. The V gene end was trimmed by 8 bases and the J gene end by 4 bases; junction bases not matched to a gene: 10. This CDR3 has 15 residues. Per germline, CDR1 MNHEY and CDR2 SVGAGI. This CDR3 is CASGGNSGGRETQYF. The CDR3 region has the DNA TGTGCCAGCGGGGGAAATAGCGGGGGGCGAGAGACCCAGTACTTC.

This chain uses TRBV20-1 with TRBJ2-7; 10 bases are shared with TRBD2. Germline values: CDR1 DFQATT, CDR2 SNEGSKA (reference sequence). The CDR3 loop spans 13 amino acids. With V trimmed by 6 bases and J by 3 bases, 5 bases remained unmatched. This CDR3 reads CSARSGRGYEQYF. Here the CDR3 DNA reads TGCAGTGCACGGAGCGGGAGGGGCTACGAGCAGTACTTC.

Regarding this clonotype: A much more abundant neighbour one base away suggests this may be a read error. The rearrangement links TRBV29-1 to TRBJ2-4; D remains unclear. The J call may not be correct, given that the DNA end is closer to TRBJ2-7. The CDR3 has 12 residues. Germline V CDR1 and CDR2: SQVTM, ANQGSEA. The chain's CDR3 is CNVGLGSDEQYF. DNA for the CDR3: TGCAACGTTGGGCTTGGGTCGGACGAGCAGTACTTC.

The chain uses TRBV4-1 and TRBJ2-3, with D perhaps matching TRBD2 (6 bases). V lost 0 bases, J lost 1 base, and 23 bases lay in between. Germline V gene data show CDR1 as MGHRA and CDR2 as YSYEKL. This CDR3 comprises 20 residues. CDR3 sequence: CASSQDSEGWGGRGTDTQYF. CDR3 nucleotides: TGCGCCAGCAGCCAAGATTCGGAGGGCTGGGGAGGACGAGGCACAGATACGCAGTATTTT.

The genes are TRBV20-1 and TRBJ2-7; 8 nucleotides line up with TRBD2. Germline CDR1 and CDR2: DFQATT and SNEGSKA (reference sequence). Trimming at V came to 6 bases and at J to 5 bases, leaving 12 bases not matched to a gene. This CDR3 has 14 residues. Written as DNA, the CDR3 is TGCAGTGCCGTGCCGGGAGGGCCAAGGAACGAGCAGTACTTC. Its translation is CSAVPGGPRNEQYF.

This clonotype was observed a handful of times. The rearrangement links TRBV20-1 to TRBJ2-3; 7 nucleotides align to TRBD2. The length of the CDR3 is 16 residues. The V segment lost 3 bases and the J segment 0 bases; nucleotides outside the gene matches: 9. From germline, CDR1 is DFQATT and CDR2 SNEGSKA (reference sequence). CDR3 region: CSARAGESLSTDTQYF. DNA of the CDR3: TGCAGTGCTAGGGCGGGGGAGAGCCTCAGCACAGATACGCAGTATTTT.

CDR3 nucleotides: TGTGCCAGCAGTTTCGGCGGGAGCCGGGGCGAGCAGTACTTC. It yields the protein CASSFGGSRGEQYF. V usage is TRBV27 and J usage is TRBJ2-4; 7 bases fit TRBD2. The DNA end is a closer match to TRBJ2-7, so the J assignment may be wrong. Germline lookup yields CDR1 MNHEY and CDR2 SMNVEV (reference sequence). This CDR3 spans 14 amino acids.

This clonotype showed up just once. The chain combines TRBV11-2 with TRBJ2-1; perhaps TRBD1 as D (5 bases). Germline V gene data show CDR1 as SGHAT and CDR2 as FQNNGV. Trimming stripped 5 bases from V and 10 bases from J, with 12 bases between. The CDR3 totals 12 residues. CDR3 nucleotide sequence: TGTGCCAGCAGCCCCCAGCCAGGGGAGCAGTTCTTC. Its translation: CASSPQPGEQFF.

For this clonotype: One end of the junction fails to match germline, which may point to a read error. Written as DNA, the CDR3 is TGTGCCAGCAGAGATCTAGCGGGAAGAGGGGGCCAAGAGACCCGGTACTTC. Protein: CASRDLAGRGGQETRYF. The chain has TRBV7-9 and TRBJ2-5, with 9 nucleotides matching TRBD2. Germline V gene lookup returns CDR1 SEHNR and CDR2 FQNEAQ (reference sequence). The CDR3 has 17 amino acids.

For the CDR3, the DNA is TGTGCCAGCAGTTACGCGGGTAACGGGTACAATGAGCAGTTCTTC. Its translation: CASSYAGNGYNEQFF. V gene TRBV6-5 combines with J gene TRBJ2-1, with a possible D match to TRBD2 (5 bases). This CDR3 comprises 15 residues. The V end was cut by 2 bases, the J end by 4 bases, with 12 bases between. In germline, CDR1 is MNHEY, CDR2 SVGAGI.

V and J are TRBV24-1 and TRBJ2-7; 11 bases are shared with TRBD2. The germline V gene has CDR1 KGHDR and CDR2 SFDVKD. This CDR3 contains 15 residues. J lost 3 bases, V lost 7 bases, and 7 bases had no gene match. This chain's CDR3 is CATSSTSGRIYEQYF. DNA of the CDR3: TGTGCCACCAGCTCTACTAGCGGGAGAATCTACGAGCAGTACTTC.

The chain links TRBV6-2 or TRBV6-3 to TRBJ1-1; 8 nucleotides line up with TRBD1. The CDR3 is 15 amino acids. In germline, CDR1 is MNHEY, CDR2 SVGEGT. With 6 bases clipped from V and 7 bases from J, the junction kept 13 bases outside the gene matches. CDR3 region: CASSNPANRGVEAFF. The CDR3 DNA reads as TGTGCCAGCAGCAACCCCGCCAACAGGGGGGTTGAAGCTTTCTTT.

The rearrangement uses TRBV7-2 and TRBJ1-1; D unresolved. The CDR3 covers 13 residues. The germline CDR1 and CDR2 sequences are SGHTA and FQGNSA. The CDR3 DNA is TGTGCAACACGGAGGAACCGGGACACTGAAGCTTTCTTT. It is translated as CATRRNRDTEAFF.

The V gene is TRBV18, the J gene TRBJ1-5, with D possibly being TRBD1 (6 bases). V was clipped by 0 bases and J by 11 bases, with 11 bases between them. This CDR3 spans 13 amino acids. Per germline, CDR1 KGHSH and CDR2 LQKENI. This CDR3 is CASSPPGDKTQHF. CDR3 DNA: TGTGCCAGCTCACCACCGGGGGACAAAACCCAGCATTTT.

The genes are TRBV29-1 and TRBJ2-1; TRBD2 matches 7 bases. This CDR3 comprises 17 residues. The V segment lost 4 bases and the J segment 0 bases; nucleotides outside the gene matches: 12. Per germline, CDR1 SQVTM and CDR2 ANQGSEA. CDR3 sequence: CSVGNTGTTISYNEQFF. For the CDR3, the DNA is TGCAGCGTTGGAAATACCGGGACTACCATCTCCTACAATGAGCAGTTCTTC.